This entry concerns a single T cell receptor (beta chain). Clones were sequenced by immunoSEQ multiplex PCR, and TCRdb holds only the in-frame ones, with some missing. The sample gives about 77,000 clones, approximately 94% of which show up once; 2% to 3% is in the top ten. The data were taken from a study of T cell changes during pregnancy in multiple sclerosis. The V segment lost 4 bases and the J segment 2 bases; nucleotides outside the gene matches: 5. The length of the CDR3 is 15 residues. Per the germline V gene, CDR1 is SGHRS and CDR2 is YFSETQ. The chain combines TRBV5-1 with TRBJ2-1, with 8 bases fitting TRBD1. This material consisted of peripheral blood, taken after pregnancy. The receptor comes from a female donor in good health, enrolled as a control in a pregnancy study. The CDR3 region has the DNA TGCGCCAGCAGCCCCCGGGACAGGACCTACAATGAGCAGTTCTTC. Residues: CASSPRDRTYNEQFF.